In its sample, the clone carrying this T cell receptor (beta chain) was seen once. This sample stems from a study of CD8+CD57+ T cells in acquired aplastic anemia. Study as a whole: DNA per sorted CD4+ or CD8+ sample ranged roughly 0.19 to 30 ug, averaging 3.2 ug.

CDR3 length: 14 amino acids. The germline CDR1 and CDR2 sequences are SGHTA and FQGNSA. V lost 5 bases and J 3 bases, leaving 11 bases between the germline ends. Template material for TCR beta VDJ and CDR3 profiling consisted of genomic DNA. TCRdb called the reads again in MiXCR, with one record for every CDR3 protein. The data show 160,000 or so distinct CDR3 sequences, around half seen once. Patients who underwent sequencing had shown CD8+CD57+ cell expansion by flow cytometry. The TCR originated in a human donor with aplastic anemia. The specimen sequenced was sorted CD4+, CD8+, or CD8+CD57+ T cells (not recorded which) from PBMCs. This sequence joins TRBV7-2 and TRBJ1-5; D is undetermined. The CDR3 region has the DNA TGTGCCAGCAGCCCATTAGGGTACAATCAGCCCCAGCATTTT. Its protein product is CASSPLGYNQPQHF.